The 13 T cell receptor beta chains below were found in one sample sequenced in a study of shared clonotypes between healthy human individuals. Assay used: immunoSEQ multiplex PCR; TCRdb lists only in-frame clones, some missing. The sample yields roughly 2.5 million clones, around nine tenths seen once. Sequencing used naive CD4+ T cells sorted from blood. Subset denoted: CD45RA+ positively selected. The receptor set was obtained from a young man in good health.

The chain combines TRBV28 with TRBJ1-6; no definite D call. V lost 3 bases to trimming and J lost 7 bases, with 16 bases between them. This CDR3 region has 16 residues. CDR1 is MDHEN, CDR2 SYDVKM, per germline. CDR3 protein: CASSFSRPGGNSPLHF. The CDR3 bases are TGTGCCAGCAGTTTTTCACGACCGGGCGGGAATTCACCCCTCCACTTT.

This chain links TRBV29-1 with TRBJ2-5; a weak D match, TRBD2 (5 bases). The CDR3 runs to 10 residues. V was clipped by 7 bases and J by 8 bases, with 11 bases between them. Germline V gives CDR1 SQVTM, CDR2 ANQGSEA. CDR3 amino acids: CSASRGTQYF. In DNA, the CDR3 is TGCAGCGCTTCTCGGGGAACCCAGTACTTC.

This chain uses TRBV19 with TRBJ1-2; D is possibly TRBD1 (5 bases). The CDR3 is made up of 15 amino acids. The V end lost 5 bases, the J end lost 2 bases, and 15 bases lay between the germline ends. Per the germline V gene, CDR1 is LNHDA and CDR2 is SQIVND (reference sequence). CDR3 protein: CASSRGAAQNYGYTF. In DNA, the CDR3 is TGTGCCAGTAGTCGCGGGGCCGCGCAAAACTATGGCTACACCTTC. The whole variable domain, remainder taken from reference TRBV19 and TRBJ1-2, is DGGITQSPKYLFRKEGQNVTLSCEQNLNHDAMYWYRQDPGQGLRLIYYSQIVNDFQKGDIAEGYSVSREKKESFPLTVTSAQKNPTAFYLCASSRGAAQNYGYTFGSGTRLTVV.

The chain carries TRBV4-2 and TRBJ2-7, with 7 nucleotides matching TRBD2. CDR1 LGHNA and CDR2 YNFKEQ come from the germline V gene. There are 17 residues in the CDR3. Trimming removed 0 bases from V and 9 bases from J; junction bases left unmatched: 17. The CDR3 DNA reads TGTGCCAGCAGCCAAGATTGGCAGGGCGCGCTTCGCGGGGGGCAGTACTTC. Protein sequence: CASSQDWQGALRGGQYF.

This rearrangement joins TRBV12-5 to TRBJ1-2; the D is unclear. V gave up 0 bases and J gave up 4 bases, with 9 bases separating them. Looked up from germline, CDR1 is LGHNT and CDR2 is FRNRAP. The CDR3 covers 14 residues. This CDR3 reads CASGLVVGLYGYTF. CDR3 DNA: TGTGCTAGTGGTTTGGTCGTAGGACTCTATGGCTACACCTTC.

V gene TRBV28 combines with J gene TRBJ2-7; weak D call: TRBD1 (6 bases). This CDR3 spans 12 amino acids. V lost 6 bases, J lost 4 bases, and 10 bases lay in between. CDR1 and CDR2 from the germline V gene are MDHEN and SYDVKM. CDR3 coding DNA: TGTGCCAGCAGCAGGGGAGTATACGAGCAGTACTTC. It yields the protein CASSRGVYEQYF.

The genes are TRBV25-1 and TRBJ2-7; 7 nucleotides align to TRBD1. Germline V gene data show CDR1 as MGHDK and CDR2 as SYGVNS. With 1 base clipped from V and 2 bases from J, the junction kept 5 bases outside the gene matches. The CDR3 length is 15 residues. CDR3 sequence (DNA): TGTGCCAGCAGTGAATGGAGGACAGGCCCCTACGAGCAGTACTTC. Amino acids: CASSEWRTGPYEQYF.

The gene calls are TRBV2 and TRBJ1-2, with 7 bases identical to TRBD1. This CDR3 has 18 residues. The V gene's germline CDR1 is SNHLY and CDR2 FYNNEI. V shed 1 base and J 1 base; nucleotides not matched to a gene: 12. The CDR3 is CASSEGWTGDFLNYGYTF. As DNA, the CDR3 is TGTGCCAGCAGTGAAGGCTGGACAGGAGATTTCCTTAACTATGGCTACACCTTC.

Here the CDR3 DNA reads TGTGCCAGCAGCTTATCTACAGGGAAGGGTCAGCCCCAGCATTTT. It translates to CASSLSTGKGQPQHF. The chain joins TRBV7-2 to TRBJ1-5, with TRBD1 as a possible D gene (6 bases). Trimming took off 2 bases at V and 6 bases at J, with 14 bases between the two ends. Germline V gene lookup returns CDR1 SGHTA and CDR2 FQGNSA. The CDR3 covers 15 residues.

J is TRBJ2-5 and V is TRBV5-1, with D maybe TRBD2 (5 bases). The germline CDR1 and CDR2 sequences are SGHRS and YFSETQ. The CDR3 is made up of 16 amino acids. V lost 1 base to trimming and J lost 0 bases, with 13 bases between them. Here the CDR3 DNA reads TGCGCCAGCAGCTTGAGCCCGGGAAGATACCAAGAGACCCAGTACTTC. Protein: CASSLSPGRYQETQYF.

This chain links TRBV30 with TRBJ2-5; the match to TRBD2 covers 8 bases. V trimming: 4 bases; J trimming: 9 bases; junction bases outside the gene matches: 7. CDR1 GTSNPN and CDR2 SVGIG come from the germline V gene (reference sequence). CDR3 length: 12 amino acids. The CDR3 DNA is TGTGCCTGGACGCGACATAGCGGGGCCCAGTACTTC. This gives the protein CAWTRHSGAQYF.

The rearrangement links TRBV19 to TRBJ1-5; 9 bases map to TRBD1. V dropped 7 bases and J dropped 7; count of bases not matched to a gene: 14. Germline V gives CDR1 LNHDA, CDR2 SQIVND (reference sequence). CDR3 length: 16 residues. As DNA, the CDR3 is TGTGCCAGTACGGGGGTTTGGAACACAGGGGGCCAGCCCCAGCATTTT. Its protein is CASTGVWNTGGQPQHF.

The chain combines TRBV9 with TRBJ1-1, with a tentative D call TRBD1 (5 bases). Germline V gene lookup returns CDR1 SGDLS and CDR2 YYNGEE. CDR3 size: 15 residues. With 4 bases removed from V and 1 base from J, the gap between germline ends came to 14 bases. This CDR3 reads CASSPRGTANTEAFF. The CDR3, as DNA: TGTGCCAGCAGCCCACGAGGGACGGCGAACACTGAAGCTTTCTTT.